A single sample gave rise to the 32 T cell receptor beta chains below, sequenced in a study of cytomegalovirus exposure and HLA in healthy donors. PCR primers comprised 60 Vbeta and 13 Jbeta primers. Clones were read by immunoSEQ multiplex PCR, and TCRdb kept only the in-frame ones, dropping some. The sample has some 150,000 clones; roughly four fifths are singletons. Sequencing was carried out using PBMCs. The receptor source for this set is a man aged 45-65 years in good health and CMV-seropositive.

The J gene is TRBJ1-4, the V gene TRBV6-1, with a tentative D call TRBD1 (6 bases). CDR1 is MNHNS and CDR2 is SASEGT in the germline V gene. This CDR3 is 15 amino acids long. The V gene lost 4 bases and the J gene lost 7 bases, with 16 bases spanning the gap. The CDR3 DNA reads TGTGCCAGCAGTGTCACACAGGGCCGCGGTGAAAAACTGTTTTTT. This codes for CASSVTQGRGEKLFF.

The V gene is TRBV7-2, the J gene TRBJ2-7, with a tentative D call TRBD2 (5 bases). V was shortened by 3 bases and J by 0 bases, with 12 bases between the two germline ends. CDR3 length: 15 amino acids. Germline assignment: CDR1 SGHTA and CDR2 FQGNSA. The CDR3, as DNA: TGTGCCAGCAGCTTGGAGGTGGGCATCTCCTACGAGCAGTACTTC. Protein sequence: CASSLEVGISYEQYF.

The chain recombines TRBV11-2 with TRBJ2-7; 10 bases are shared with TRBD1. CDR3 size: 15 residues. V dropped 1 base and J dropped 2; count of bases not matched to a gene: 2. Germline V lookup: CDR1 SGHAT, CDR2 FQNNGV. CDR3 in amino acids: CASSLGQGATYEQYF. The CDR3 DNA reads as TGTGCCAGCAGCTTAGGACAGGGGGCTACCTACGAGCAGTACTTC.

The rearrangement uses TRBV6-5 and TRBJ2-2, with a tentative D call TRBD2 (7 bases). Trimming stripped 0 bases from V and 6 bases from J, with 11 bases between. The germline gives CDR1 MNHEY, CDR2 SVGAGI. The CDR3 length is 15 residues. The DNA of the CDR3 is TGTGCCAGCAGTTACTCGAGGGGGGGGTCCGGGGAGCTGTTTTTT. Translating gives CASSYSRGGSGELFF.

This rearrangement joins TRBV5-4 to TRBJ2-1, with D tentatively TRBD2 (5 bases). There are 15 residues in the CDR3. Trimming left V 1 base short and J 9 bases short, with 17 bases between. Per the germline V gene, CDR1 is SGHNT and CDR2 is YYREEE (reference sequence). This chain's CDR3 is CASSLFGVQKLEQFF. The DNA of the CDR3 is TGTGCCAGCAGCTTGTTCGGGGTACAGAAACTTGAGCAGTTCTTC. The full variable domain, in which reference TRBV5-4 and TRBJ2-1 provide the parts outside the CDR3, is ETGVTQSPTHLIKTRGQQVTLRCSSQSGHNTVSWYQQALGQGPQFIFQYYREEENGRGNFPPRFSGLQFPNYSSELNVNALELDDSALYLCASSLFGVQKLEQFFGPGTRLTVL.

The V and J genes are TRBV18 and TRBJ1-2; 7 positions match TRBD1. V shed 6 bases, J shed 8 bases, and the junction held 15 bases outside the gene matches. The CDR3 is 15 residues long. The germline gives CDR1 KGHSH, CDR2 LQKENI. CDR3 in DNA: TGTGCCAGCTCTAACCTCCAAGGCAGGGGGGACGGCTACACCTTC. The encoded protein is CASSNLQGRGDGYTF.

CDR3 DNA: TGTGCCAGCAGGCAGTCCCCCCGCGAGCAGTACTTC. This encodes CASRQSPREQYF. This chain links TRBV28 with TRBJ2-7, with no clear D. CDR1 is MDHEN and CDR2 is SYDVKM in the germline V gene. This CDR3 comprises 12 residues. Trimming took 6 bases from V and 6 from J, leaving 12 bases between them.

This chain links TRBV15 with TRBJ1-3, with D perhaps matching TRBD1 (6 bases). There are 15 residues in the CDR3. CDR1 is LNHNV and CDR2 is YYDKDF in the germline V gene (reference sequence). The V end lost 4 bases, the J end lost 1 base, and 11 bases lay between the germline ends. The CDR3 is CATSTPQGSGNTIYF. CDR3 coding DNA: TGTGCCACCAGCACCCCTCAGGGGTCTGGAAACACCATATATTTT.

The V call is TRBV5-1, the J call TRBJ2-2; D is unresolved. The germline V gene encodes CDR1 SGHRS and CDR2 YFSETQ. The CDR3 is made up of 14 amino acids. V was pared by 4 bases and J by 4 bases, with 11 bases between. The CDR3 region has the DNA TGCGCCAGCAGCGCGGATTCGTCCACCGGGGAGCTGTTTTTT. It codes for CASSADSSTGELFF.

The chain links TRBV6-5 to TRBJ1-1; 7 bases align to TRBD1. The CDR3 is 12 residues long. J lost 3 bases, V lost 6 bases, and 1 base had no gene match. Per germline, CDR1 MNHEY and CDR2 SVGAGI. The CDR3 DNA reads as TGTGCCAGCAGCAGGGGGGACACTGAAGCTTTCTTT. Protein: CASSRGDTEAFF.

V gene TRBV11-2 combines with J gene TRBJ2-2; D may be TRBD2 (6 bases). Germline CDR1 is SGHAT and CDR2 is FQNNGV. V was shortened by 2 bases and J by 5 bases, with 18 bases between the two germline ends. The CDR3 is made up of 17 amino acids. CDR3 in amino acids: CASSLTSAGPGTGELFF. CDR3 coding DNA: TGTGCCAGCAGCTTAACATCCGCGGGACCCGGGACCGGGGAGCTGTTTTTT.

The V call is TRBV7-3, the J call TRBJ2-2; 8 bases fit TRBD1. This CDR3 region has 15 residues. Germline V lookup: CDR1 SGHTA, CDR2 FQGTGA. J lost 1 base, V lost 5 bases, and 3 bases had no gene match. The CDR3 coding sequence is TGTGCCAGCAGCCAAGGACAGGGGAACACCGGGGAGCTGTTTTTT. Its protein is CASSQGQGNTGELFF.

The J gene is TRBJ1-4, the V gene TRBV18, with TRBD1 identical over 8 bases. Trimming removed 6 bases from V and 4 bases from J; junction bases left unmatched: 7. The CDR3 is made up of 15 amino acids. The germline V gene encodes CDR1 KGHSH and CDR2 LQKENI. This chain's CDR3 is CASSLQGADNEKLFF. Here the CDR3 DNA reads TGTGCCAGCTCGCTTCAGGGGGCAGATAATGAAAAACTGTTTTTT.

This clone has just one count. This sequence joins TRBV5-4 and TRBJ2-3, with 8 bases lining up with TRBD2. With 1 base clipped from V and 2 bases from J, the junction kept 6 bases outside the gene matches. The germline gives CDR1 SGHNT, CDR2 YYREEE (reference sequence). This CDR3 is 16 amino acids long. CDR3 nucleotide sequence: TGTGCCAGCAGCTTGTTTGGACTAGCCAACACAGATACGCAGTATTTT. This translates into CASSLFGLANTDTQYF.

V gene TRBV4-1 combines with J gene TRBJ2-5; the match to TRBD2 covers 8 bases. Germline trimming cut 4 bases from V and 1 base from J; bases unmatched to any gene: 5. This CDR3 is 15 amino acids long. The germline CDR1 and CDR2 sequences are MGHRA and YSYEKL. CDR3 sequence (DNA): TGCGCCAGCAGCCGGGGTAGCGGGGCCCAAGAGACCCAGTACTTC. The encoded protein is CASSRGSGAQETQYF.

This rearrangement joins TRBV5-4 to TRBJ2-1, with 8 positions matching TRBD2. CDR1 and CDR2 from the germline V gene are SGHNT and YYREEE (reference sequence). The CDR3 consists of 15 residues. J gave up 3 bases and V 0 bases, and 2 bases lay outside the gene matches. In DNA form, the CDR3 reads TGTGCCAGCAGCTTGGGCGGGGGGTACTACAATGAGCAGTTCTTC. This translates into CASSLGGGYYNEQFF.

The J gene is TRBJ2-1, the V gene TRBV6-6; D not certain. The CDR3 runs 14 residues. V was cut by 2 bases and J by 1 base, with 6 bases left in between. Germline V gives CDR1 MNHNY, CDR2 SVGAGI (reference sequence). Here the CDR3 reads CASSYEYSYNEQFF. CDR3 coding DNA: TGTGCCAGCAGTTACGAGTATTCCTACAATGAGCAGTTCTTC.

The count of this clone is one. The chain couples TRBV2 to TRBJ2-1, with D possibly matching TRBD2 (7 bases). V was cut by 1 base and J by 6 bases, with 13 bases left in between. Germline values: CDR1 SNHLY, CDR2 FYNNEI. CDR3 length: 15 residues. CDR3 DNA sequence: TGTGCCAGCAGTGAAGGGGGAGGGGGGCTCAATGAGCAGTTCTTC. As protein: CASSEGGGGLNEQFF.

In its sample, this clone was seen once. The gene calls are TRBV7-3 and TRBJ2-7; no clear D. The CDR3 totals 13 residues. Germline-derived CDR1 and CDR2 are SGHTA and FQGTGA. Trimming took off 5 bases at V and 2 bases at J, with 10 bases between the two ends. CDR3: CASSGEATYEQYF. CDR3 nucleotide sequence: TGTGCCAGCAGCGGAGAGGCGACCTACGAGCAGTACTTC.

The chain employs TRBV28 and TRBJ2-2; the match to TRBD1 covers 10 bases. Unmatched junction bases numbered 8, after V lost 6 bases and J lost 7 bases. CDR1 is MDHEN, CDR2 SYDVKM, per germline. The CDR3 is made up of 15 amino acids. Here the CDR3 reads CASRTGTGAVGELFF. CDR3 sequence (DNA): TGTGCCAGCAGGACCGGGACAGGGGCGGTCGGGGAGCTGTTTTTT.

This clone occurred once. The V and J genes are TRBV19 and TRBJ1-1, with a possible D match to TRBD1 (6 bases). Between the trimmed V and J ends, which lost 10 bases and 7 bases, there was a span of 22 bases. The CDR3 totals 14 residues. Germline CDR1 and CDR2: LNHDA and SQIVND (reference sequence). The CDR3 spells CATSRTAEAIEAFF. In nucleotides, the CDR3 is TGTGCCACATCACGGACAGCAGAAGCAATTGAAGCTTTCTTT.

This sequence joins TRBV27 and TRBJ1-2; D unclear. This CDR3 has 16 amino acids. Trimming left V 0 bases short and J 0 bases short, with 11 bases between. Germline V gene sequence: CDR1 MNHEY, CDR2 SMNVEV (reference sequence). DNA of the CDR3: TGTGCCAGCAGTTTATCCCGACAACTAGCTAACTATGGCTACACCTTC. Its translation is CASSLSRQLANYGYTF.

Turning to this clone: The junction and the germline gene differ at one end; a read error may be behind it. The chain links TRBV11-2 to TRBJ2-7, with 9 bases that match TRBD1. The CDR3 sequence is 15 residues long. Germline V gene sequence: CDR1 SGHAT, CDR2 FQNNGV. The CDR3 bases are TGTGCCAGCACCAAAACGGGACAGGGCTCCTTCGAGCAGTACTTC. Amino acids: CASTKTGQGSFEQYF.

CDR3 region: CASSEQGHEQFF. CDR3 bases: TGTGCCAGCAGCGAACAGGGCCATGAGCAGTTCTTC. The chain has TRBV9 and TRBJ2-1; D may be TRBD1 (6 bases). CDR1 and CDR2 from the germline V gene are SGDLS and YYNGEE. V lost 3 bases, J lost 8 bases, and 9 bases lay in between. This CDR3 has 12 residues.

The chain carries TRBV11-2 and TRBJ2-2; TRBD2 is a possible D gene (5 bases). This CDR3 is built from 14 residues. CDR1 and CDR2 from the germline V gene are SGHAT and FQNNGV. The V end was cut by 7 bases, the J end by 5 bases, with 14 bases between. In nucleotides, the CDR3 is TGTGCCAGCACCAGGCTAGCCAGAACCGGGGAGCTGTTTTTT. Protein sequence: CASTRLARTGELFF.

This chain connects TRBV5-6 to TRBJ1-1, with D possibly TRBD1 on 6 matching bases. Germline CDR1 reads SGHDT; CDR2 reads YYEEEE. Trimming took 4 bases from V and 4 from J, leaving 11 bases between them. This CDR3 is 13 amino acids long. The DNA of the CDR3 is TGTGCCAGCAGCAAGGACAGCGCCACTGAAGCTTTCTTT. Translated: CASSKDSATEAFF.

V usage is TRBV27 and J usage is TRBJ1-6; a weak D match, TRBD1 (6 bases). This CDR3 region has 16 residues. Trimming left V 8 bases short and J 9 bases short, with 23 bases between. Germline lookup yields CDR1 MNHEY and CDR2 SMNVEV (reference sequence). CDR3 nucleotide sequence: TGTGCCAGCTCTTTCAAATGGACGACGACAGGTTCACCCCTCCACTTT. This translates into CASSFKWTTTGSPLHF.

This clone showed up just once. The chain combines TRBV2 with TRBJ1-4; tentative D call: TRBD1 (5 bases). The germline V gene encodes CDR1 SNHLY and CDR2 FYNNEI. V dropped 0 bases and J dropped 4 bases, with 12 bases sitting between them. This CDR3 spans 16 amino acids. DNA of the CDR3: TGTGCCAGCAGTGAAGCGCCAGGGCTGGATAATGAAAAACTGTTTTTT. Residues: CASSEAPGLDNEKLFF. Using reference TRBV2 and TRBJ1-4 for the parts outside the CDR3, the full variable domain is EPEVTQTPSHQVTQMGQEVILRCVPISNHLYFYWYRQILGQKVEFLVSFYNNEISEKSEIFDDQFSVERPDGSNFTLKIRSTKLEDSAMYFCASSEAPGLDNEKLFFGSGTQLSVL.

The chain couples TRBV6-5 to TRBJ2-3; D possibly corresponds to TRBD2 (6 bases). Trimming pared 4 bases from V and 0 bases from J, leaving 8 bases between. Per germline, CDR1 MNHEY and CDR2 SVGAGI. The CDR3 runs to 14 residues. The CDR3 nucleotides are TGTGCCAGCAGTTTCGGGACTAGCACAGATACGCAGTATTTT. Protein product: CASSFGTSTDTQYF.

This chain links TRBV18 with TRBJ2-3; D is possibly TRBD1 (5 bases). Trimming pared 3 bases from V and 1 base from J, leaving 11 bases between. Germline loops: CDR1 KGHSH, CDR2 LQKENI. CDR3 length equals 15 residues. The CDR3 sequence is CASSPQSRGTDTQYF. The CDR3 DNA is TGTGCCAGCTCACCGCAGTCCAGGGGCACAGATACGCAGTATTTT.

V gene TRBV13 combines with J gene TRBJ2-2, with a tentative D call TRBD2 (6 bases). V lost 6 bases and J 1 base, leaving 21 bases between the germline ends. The CDR3 runs 18 residues. The germline CDR1 and CDR2 sequences are PRHDT and FYEKMQ (reference sequence). This CDR3 reads CASSPPPTGRMNTGELFF. CDR3 nucleotide sequence: TGTGCCAGCAGTCCTCCCCCGACTGGGAGGATGAACACCGGGGAGCTGTTTTTT.

A single count supports this clone. The chain combines TRBV5-1 with TRBJ2-1; D might be TRBD2 (5 bases). Trimming cost V 8 bases and J 3 bases, with 21 bases left between them. Germline V gene data show CDR1 as SGHRS and CDR2 as YFSETQ. The CDR3 is 16 amino acids. The CDR3 DNA reads TGCGCCAGTAACGCAGAGGGAGTCAAACACTACAATGAGCAGTTCTTC. Translation gives CASNAEGVKHYNEQFF.